A selection of T cell receptor beta chains follows, all from one sample in a study of T-cell memory formation after mild COVID-19. TCRdb reprocessed the 5' RACE reads via MiXCR and lists one record per CDR3 protein. Here the sample spans a few hundred thousand distinct CDR3 sequences, 20% to 25% being singletons. Sequencing was performed on PBMCs or a T cell subset sorted from them (not recorded which). The receptors were gathered from an adult woman who had mild COVID-19 (a few samples of this study predate the infection). Cell type and time point are not known. CDR3s include the opening cysteine and the closing phenylalanine or tryptophan. Fields, in order: D gene, J gene, clone size, CDR3 length, V gene, CDR3 DNA, CDR3 protein. D genes are given only for firm matches. Size values are once, few and many counts, or a class for expanded clones, and some rows have none.

D gene: NA
J gene: TRBJ2-1
clone size: NA
CDR3 length: 13
V gene: TRBV12-3/TRBV12-4
CDR3 DNA: TGTGCCAGCAGCCTAGGCACAGGCCTCGAGCAGTTCTTC
CDR3 protein: CASSLGTGLEQFF

D gene: TRBD1
J gene: TRBJ1-2
clone size: NA
CDR3 length: 15
V gene: TRBV15
CDR3 DNA: TGTGCCACCAGCAGGGGCAAGACAGGGGAGCGTGGCTACACCTTC
CDR3 protein: CATSRGKTGERGYTF

D gene: NA
J gene: TRBJ2-2
clone size: few
CDR3 length: 17
V gene: TRBV21-1
CDR3 DNA: TGTGCCAGCAGCAAAATTCATGAACAGGGAGGAACCGGGGAGCTGTTTTTT
CDR3 protein: CASSKIHEQGGTGELFF

D gene: NA
J gene: TRBJ1-6
clone size: few
CDR3 length: 16
V gene: TRBV6-5
CDR3 DNA: TGTGCCAGCAGTTATGCCGTCCAGGGAAACGCTTCACCCCTCCACTTT
CDR3 protein: CASSYAVQGNASPLHF

D gene: NA
J gene: TRBJ2-2
clone size: few
CDR3 length: 15
V gene: TRBV7-2
CDR3 DNA: TGTGCCAGCAGAATAGGAGGGCCAAACACCGGGGAGCTGTTTTTT
CDR3 protein: CASRIGGPNTGELFF

D gene: TRBD2
J gene: TRBJ2-1
clone size: NA
CDR3 length: 11
V gene: TRBV2
CDR3 DNA: TGTGCCGGGGGGGCCTACAATGAGCAGTTCTTC
CDR3 protein: CAGGAYNEQFF

D gene: NA
J gene: TRBJ2-3
clone size: once
CDR3 length: 12
V gene: TRBV2
CDR3 DNA: TGTGCCAGCAAACAGCCACCGGATACGCAGTATTTT
CDR3 protein: CASKQPPDTQYF

D gene: NA
J gene: TRBJ2-1
clone size: NA
CDR3 length: 15
V gene: TRBV11-3
CDR3 DNA: TGTGCCAGCAGCCAAGATGGGGCCAGTTACAATGAGCAGTTCTTC
CDR3 protein: CASSQDGASYNEQFF

D gene: NA
J gene: TRBJ1-2
clone size: NA
CDR3 length: 12
V gene: TRBV5-1
CDR3 DNA: TGCGCCAGCAGCTCGACCAGGGGTGGCTACACCTTC
CDR3 protein: CASSSTRGGYTF

D gene: NA
J gene: TRBJ2-3
clone size: few
CDR3 length: 14
V gene: TRBV20-1
CDR3 DNA: TGCAGTGCTACCGAAACAGGGTTGACAGATACGCAGTATTTT
CDR3 protein: CSATETGLTDTQYF

D gene: NA
J gene: TRBJ2-7
clone size: many
CDR3 length: 13
V gene: TRBV12-3/TRBV12-4
CDR3 DNA: TGTGCCAGCAGTAATGGACAGACCTACGAGCAGTACTTC
CDR3 protein: CASSNGQTYEQYF

D gene: TRBD2
J gene: TRBJ2-1
clone size: few
CDR3 length: 16
V gene: TRBV4-3
CDR3 DNA: TGCGCCAGCAGCCAGAAAAGCGGGAGTCCATACAATGAGCAGTTCTTC
CDR3 protein: CASSQKSGSPYNEQFF

D gene: TRBD1
J gene: TRBJ1-4
clone size: NA
CDR3 length: 14
V gene: TRBV5-1
CDR3 DNA: TGCGCCAGCAGCCGGACAGGGGGCGAGGAAAAACTGTTTTTT
CDR3 protein: CASSRTGGEEKLFF

D gene: NA
J gene: TRBJ2-7
clone size: few
CDR3 length: 15
V gene: TRBV9
CDR3 DNA: TGTGCCAGCAGCGTAGATCTTAGCAGCCCCTACGAGCAGTACTTC
CDR3 protein: CASSVDLSSPYEQYF

D gene: TRBD2
J gene: TRBJ2-1
clone size: NA
CDR3 length: 16
V gene: TRBV9
CDR3 DNA: TGTGCCAGCAGCGCTCATCAAGCGGGAATCCTTAGTGAGCAGTTCTTC
CDR3 protein: CASSAHQAGILSEQFF

D gene: TRBD2
J gene: TRBJ2-3
clone size: NA
CDR3 length: 17
V gene: TRBV4-1
CDR3 DNA: TGCGCCAGCAGCCTGCTCCCGGGACTAGCGGCCACAGATACGCAGTATTTT
CDR3 protein: CASSLLPGLAATDTQYF

D gene: NA
J gene: TRBJ2-1
clone size: NA
CDR3 length: 12
V gene: TRBV20-1
CDR3 DNA: TGCAGTGCCCGACCACTTACAACCGAGCAGTTCTTC
CDR3 protein: CSARPLTTEQFF

D gene: NA
J gene: TRBJ2-1
clone size: NA
CDR3 length: 12
V gene: TRBV7-6
CDR3 DNA: TGTGCCAGCAGCTTACGGGCTCGCGAGCAGTTCTTC
CDR3 protein: CASSLRAREQFF

D gene: NA
J gene: TRBJ1-1
clone size: NA
CDR3 length: 13
V gene: TRBV2
CDR3 DNA: TGTGCCAGCACTCGGGACGTGAACACTGAAGCTTTCTTT
CDR3 protein: CASTRDVNTEAFF

D gene: NA
J gene: TRBJ2-3
clone size: NA
CDR3 length: 14
V gene: TRBV7-3
CDR3 DNA: TGTGCCAGCAGCTTATGGCCTAGCACAGATACGCAGTATTTT
CDR3 protein: CASSLWPSTDTQYF